This TCR beta chain was recovered during a study of blood T cell repertoires in COVID-19. Profiled with immunoSEQ multiplex PCR; TCRdb holds only in-frame clones, not every one. This table holds about 370,000 clones, 80% to 90% found once. Germline CDR1 and CDR2: SGHDT and YYEEEE. Trimming at V came to 4 bases and at J to 1 base, leaving 10 bases not matched to a gene. The CDR3 loop spans 16 amino acids. Each participant's cohort was designated according to participant-reported clinical history. Sequencing input: PBMCs or T cells enriched from blood (not recorded which). The receptor was isolated from a man younger than 30 who had recovered from COVID-19. This sequence joins TRBV5-6 and TRBJ1-1; TRBD1 aligns across 7 bases. Written as DNA, the CDR3 is TGTGCCAGCAGCCCGTACGGGACAGTTTGGAACACTGAAGCTTTCTTT. Translation gives CASSPYGTVWNTEAFF.